Following are 31 T cell receptor beta chains from one sample sequenced in a study of regulatory T cells in long-lasting Graves disease. Libraries of TCR beta came from iRepertoire HTBI primers plus Arm-PCR of CDR3 regions. TCRdb independently ran MiXCR on the multiplex PCR reads; one entry per CDR3 protein. The sample includes approximately 400,000 distinct CDR3 sequences, 20% of them seen just once. Time point denoted: persistent/refractory GD, antithyroid drugs over 5 years with positive TRAb. RNA from PBMCs was the source of the TCR library. Sequences were derived from peripheral blood mononuclear cells (PBMCs), sampled when the disease was refractory, from a patient treated with antithyroid drugs. The receptor set was obtained from a female donor with Graves disease.

This clonotype was counted between two and nine times. This chain joins TRBV3-1 and TRBJ2-2; D ambiguous. The CDR3 length is 14 residues. Trimming took 2 bases from V and 8 from J, leaving 12 bases between them. CDR1 is LGHDT, CDR2 YNNKEL, per germline (reference sequence). The chain's CDR3 is CASSQRALAGELFF. The DNA for the CDR3 is TGTGCCAGCAGCCAAAGAGCGCTGGCGGGGGAGCTGTTTTTT.

The rearrangement uses TRBV4-1 and TRBJ2-5; 8 nucleotides align to TRBD2. The CDR3 loop spans 16 amino acids. V dropped 2 bases and J dropped 2; count of bases not matched to a gene: 7. CDR1 MGHRA and CDR2 YSYEKL come from the germline V gene. The CDR3 bases are TGCGCCAGCAGCCAACCCTTAGCGGGGACGCAAGAGACCCAGTACTTC. This translates into CASSQPLAGTQETQYF.

This sequence joins TRBV5-1 and TRBJ2-1, with 10 bases identical to TRBD2. The CDR3 totals 14 residues. Germline trimming cut 7 bases from V and 10 bases from J; bases unmatched to any gene: 11. Germline-derived CDR1 and CDR2 are SGHRS and YFSETQ. The CDR3 protein is CASRGLADSYEQFF. CDR3 in DNA: TGCGCCAGCCGAGGACTAGCGGACTCCTACGAGCAGTTCTTC.

The table lists this clonotype with a few counts. The chain uses TRBV13 and TRBJ1-1; TRBD1 might be the D (6 bases). Germline CDR1 PRHDT, CDR2 FYEKMQ (reference sequence). Trimming took off 0 bases at V and 8 bases at J, with 16 bases between the two ends. This CDR3 contains 15 residues. In nucleotides, the CDR3 is TGTGCCAGCAGCTTAGGCCTTCGGGGGGCTGTAGAAGCTTTCTTT. This codes for CASSLGLRGAVEAFF. Full variable domain (outside the CDR3, taken from reference TRBV13 and TRBJ1-1): AAGVIQSPRHLIKEKRETATLKCYPIPRHDTVYWYQQGPGQDPQFLISFYEKMQSDKGSIPDRFSAQQFSDYHSELNMSSLELGDSALYFCASSLGLRGAVEAFFGQGTRLTVV.

This clonotype was detected ten times or more. The V and J genes are TRBV28 and TRBJ1-2, with 7 bases that match TRBD1. Germline assignment: CDR1 MDHEN and CDR2 SYDVKM. CDR3 length: 15 amino acids. The trim removed 5 bases at V and 1 base at J, leaving 7 bases unmatched. CDR3: CASSPGDRLNYGYTF. CDR3 nucleotide sequence: TGTGCCAGCAGTCCGGGGGACAGACTTAACTATGGCTACACCTTC.

This sequence joins TRBV3-1 and TRBJ2-2, with D unresolved. From germline, CDR1 is LGHDT and CDR2 YNNKEL (reference sequence). The CDR3 sequence is 14 residues long. Trimming cost V 1 base and J 5 bases, with 8 bases left between them. The CDR3 is CASSQGTLTGELFF. The CDR3 DNA is TGTGCCAGCAGCCAAGGTACCTTGACCGGGGAGCTGTTTTTT.

This clonotype came up many times. This chain joins TRBV12-3 or TRBV12-4 and TRBJ1-1; the D is unclear. Trimming stripped 1 base from V and 7 bases from J, with 10 bases between. CDR3 length: 13 residues. The CDR3 here is CASSLVAADEAFF. CDR3 sequence (DNA): TGTGCCAGCAGTTTAGTAGCTGCAGATGAAGCTTTCTTT.

This clonotype was recorded at least ten times. The V call is TRBV28, the J call TRBJ1-5, with D maybe TRBD1 (5 bases). The germline V gene encodes CDR1 MDHEN and CDR2 SYDVKM. V lost 4 bases, J lost 4 bases, and 17 bases lay in between. CDR3 length equals 16 residues. CDR3 loop: CASSSAGPNGNQPQHF. For the CDR3, the DNA is TGTGCCAGCAGTTCAGCGGGGCCTAACGGGAATCAGCCCCAGCATTTT.

The chain uses TRBV7-3 and TRBJ2-2; weak D call: TRBD1 (6 bases). CDR1 SGHTA and CDR2 FQGTGA come from the germline V gene. V lost 5 bases, J lost 3 bases, and 10 bases lay in between. This CDR3 has 14 residues. CDR3 coding DNA: TGTGCCAGCAGCCAACAGGGTTACACCGGGGAGCTGTTTTTT. Protein sequence: CASSQQGYTGELFF.

In this sample, this clonotype turned up many times. The chain recombines TRBV11-2 with TRBJ2-2, with no clear D. CDR3 length: 13 amino acids. V was cut by 1 base and J by 3 bases, with 3 bases left in between. Germline CDR1 is SGHAT and CDR2 is FQNNGV. CDR3 in DNA: TGTGCCAGCAGCTTAGTATACACCGGGGAGCTGTTTTTT. Translated: CASSLVYTGELFF.

This clonotype was detected a few times. The V and J genes are TRBV3-1 and TRBJ1-6; 9 bases are shared with TRBD1. This CDR3 region has 15 residues. The germline V gene encodes CDR1 LGHDT and CDR2 YNNKEL (reference sequence). The J segment lost 6 bases and the V segment lost 4 bases, leaving 4 bases of the junction unmatched. The CDR3 protein is CASSPRTGVNSPLHF. In DNA, the CDR3 is TGTGCCAGCAGCCCGCGGACAGGGGTTAATTCACCCCTCCACTTT.

This clonotype was seen only a few times. J is TRBJ2-5 and V is TRBV3-1, with 8 bases fitting TRBD2. This CDR3 contains 15 residues. Trimming cost V 4 bases and J 5 bases; bases outside gene matches: 9. Germline V CDR1 and CDR2: LGHDT, YNNKEL (reference sequence). The CDR3 sequence: CASSRQSGSGETQYF. CDR3 nucleotides: TGTGCCAGCAGCCGACAAAGCGGGAGTGGGGAGACCCAGTACTTC.

The gene calls are TRBV27 and TRBJ2-3, with a tentative D call TRBD1 (6 bases). The CDR3 runs 15 residues. Germline-derived CDR1 and CDR2 are MNHEY and SMNVEV (reference sequence). Trimming removed 5 bases from V and 6 bases from J, with 18 bases in between. The CDR3 DNA sequence: TGTGCCAGCAGTCCAAGGGCAGGGGTGGGGGATACGCAGTATTTT. Residues: CASSPRAGVGDTQYF.

This sequence joins TRBV29-1 and TRBJ2-7, with D possibly TRBD1 on 5 matching bases. Trimming removed 4 bases from V and 5 bases from J, with 12 bases in between. This CDR3 region has 12 residues. Germline V CDR1 and CDR2: SQVTM, ANQGSEA. The DNA for the CDR3 is TGCAGCGTTGGGGCAGGGAAGGACGAGCAGTACTTC. It specifies CSVGAGKDEQYF.

The sample holds a few counts of this clonotype. The rearrangement links TRBV19 to TRBJ2-7; the match to TRBD1 covers 9 bases. The CDR3 runs 14 residues. V shed 3 bases, J shed 3 bases, and the junction held 3 bases outside the gene matches. CDR1 is LNHDA, CDR2 SQIVND, per germline (reference sequence). The CDR3 loop reads CASSIRDRVYEQYF. Written as DNA, the CDR3 is TGTGCCAGTAGTATCCGGGACAGGGTCTACGAGCAGTACTTC. The complete variable domain, with remaining parts taken from reference TRBV19 and TRBJ2-7, reads DGGITQSPKYLFRKEGQNVTLSCEQNLNHDAMYWYRQDPGQGLRLIYYSQIVNDFQKGDIAEGYSVSREKKESFPLTVTSAQKNPTAFYLCASSIRDRVYEQYFGPGTRLTVT.

This clonotype showed up many times. This chain links TRBV5-1 with TRBJ1-1; D is uncertain. CDR1 and CDR2 from the germline V gene are SGHRS and YFSETQ. V was shortened by 0 bases and J by 1 base, with 10 bases between the two germline ends. The CDR3 extends over 15 amino acids. The CDR3 reads CASSLETQTNTEAFF. The CDR3 DNA is TGCGCCAGCAGCTTGGAGACGCAGACGAACACTGAAGCTTTCTTT.

In this sample, this clonotype turned up a few times. This rearrangement joins TRBV20-1 to TRBJ2-7, with TRBD2 identical over 7 bases. The CDR3 contains 13 residues. V lost 0 bases, J lost 7 bases, and 6 bases stayed unmatched. Germline CDR1 is DFQATT and CDR2 is SNEGSKA (reference sequence). CDR3 region: CSAREGLVREQYF. CDR3 in DNA: TGCAGTGCTAGAGAAGGACTAGTAAGGGAGCAGTACTTC.

In this sample, this clonotype turned up a few times. In DNA form, the CDR3 reads TGTGCCTGGAGTCCCGGAGGCACCGGGGAGCTGTTTTTT. The encoded protein is CAWSPGGTGELFF. V and J are TRBV30 and TRBJ2-2; possible D gene TRBD2, 5 bases. Germline V CDR1 and CDR2: GTSNPN, SVGIG (reference sequence). V was shortened by 2 bases and J by 4 bases, with 8 bases between the two germline ends. The CDR3 totals 13 residues.

There are many counts of this clonotype. The J gene is TRBJ1-4, the V gene TRBV28; maybe TRBD1 (5 bases). Germline V gene sequence: CDR1 MDHEN, CDR2 SYDVKM. Trimming removed 6 bases from V and 4 bases from J, with 9 bases in between. This CDR3 is 13 amino acids long. As DNA, the CDR3 is TGTGCCAGCAGCCCGGGGGGTAATGAAAAACTGTTTTTT. It codes for CASSPGGNEKLFF.

This clonotype was counted only a few times. The CDR3 sequence: CASSQTRVNTEAFF. The DNA for the CDR3 is TGCGCCAGCAGCCAAACTAGGGTTAACACTGAAGCTTTCTTT. The rearrangement links TRBV5-1 to TRBJ1-1; D gene ambiguous. The CDR3 is made up of 14 amino acids. Trimming cost V 4 bases and J 2 bases, with 12 bases left between them. The germline V gene has CDR1 SGHRS and CDR2 YFSETQ.

This clonotype has a count of ten or more. The chain is built from TRBV10-2 and TRBJ2-7; 9 nucleotides match TRBD2. Trimming removed 7 bases from V and 4 bases from J; junction bases left unmatched: 5. This CDR3 is 13 amino acids long. CDR1 WSHSY and CDR2 SAAADI come from the germline V gene. This CDR3 is CASNSAGGYEQYF. CDR3 DNA: TGCGCCAGCAACTCAGCGGGAGGTTACGAGCAGTACTTC.

This clonotype was observed a handful of times. The rearrangement links TRBV20-1 to TRBJ1-1; TRBD1 matches 8 bases. The germline gives CDR1 DFQATT, CDR2 SNEGSKA (reference sequence). The CDR3 runs to 12 residues. Trimming cost V 4 bases and J 8 bases; bases outside gene matches: 6. The CDR3 DNA follows: TGCAGTGCTAACTTACAGGGGGTGGAAGCTTTCTTT. Amino acid sequence: CSANLQGVEAFF.

A remark on this clonotype: Sequence at one end of the junction differs from germline and may be a read error. This chain links TRBV5-1 with TRBJ2-7; 8 nucleotides match TRBD1. The CDR3 covers 17 residues. Germline loops: CDR1 SGHRS, CDR2 YFSETQ. The CDR3 DNA sequence: TGCGCCAGCAGCCTAAGACAGGGGAATTTTAGCTCCTACGTGCAGTACTTC. Amino acid sequence: CASSLRQGNFSSYVQYF.

V and J are TRBV20-1 and TRBJ2-3; 10 nucleotides line up with TRBD2. Germline loops: CDR1 DFQATT, CDR2 SNEGSKA (reference sequence). The CDR3 runs 14 residues. The V segment lost 5 bases and the J segment 3 bases; nucleotides outside the gene matches: 5. The CDR3 here is CSASGLAPTDTQYF. The DNA for the CDR3 is TGCAGTGCTTCGGGACTAGCGCCTACAGATACGCAGTATTTT.

On this clonotype: A read error may be the cause here, since a much bigger clone is one base away. In this CDR3 the conserved last residue, phenylalanine or tryptophan, is missing, so a read error is likely. The V and J genes are TRBV20-1 and TRBJ1-1; D remains ambiguous. The CDR3 covers 11 residues. The V end was cut by 1 base, the J end by 3 bases, with 3 bases between. Germline lookup yields CDR1 DFQATT and CDR2 SNEGSKA (reference sequence). The CDR3 here is CSARADTEAFL. The CDR3 DNA follows: TGCAGTGCTAGAGCAGACACTGAAGCTTTCCTT.

There are many counts of this clonotype. This chain uses TRBV28 with TRBJ2-7; D unclear. This CDR3 has 12 amino acids. The ends were cut back, 7 bases at V and 0 bases at J, with 7 bases in the middle. Germline V gives CDR1 MDHEN, CDR2 SYDVKM. Here the CDR3 reads CASNGVSYEQYF. CDR3 nucleotide sequence: TGTGCCAGCAATGGGGTCTCCTACGAGCAGTACTTC.

This clonotype has just a few counts. This chain links TRBV7-9 with TRBJ1-1; D is uncertain. This CDR3 is 14 amino acids long. Looked up from germline, CDR1 is SEHNR and CDR2 is FQNEAQ (reference sequence). Trimming removed 4 bases at V and 5 bases at J, with 14 bases between. The CDR3 spells CASSSSPPGTEAFF. The CDR3 nucleotides are TGTGCCAGCAGCTCGAGCCCGCCTGGGACTGAAGCTTTCTTT.

This clonotype was observed a single time. The rearrangement joins TRBV5-1 to TRBJ2-2, with 9 positions matching TRBD2. The ends lost 1 base at V and 2 bases at J; junction bases unmatched: 3. Germline assignment: CDR1 SGHRS and CDR2 YFSETQ. The CDR3 is 16 amino acids. The CDR3 protein is CASSLKLAGNTGELFF. DNA of the CDR3: TGCGCCAGCAGCTTGAAACTAGCGGGTAACACCGGGGAGCTGTTTTTT.

This clonotype has just a few counts. This chain joins TRBV12-3 or TRBV12-4 and TRBJ2-4; D not resolved. The V end lost 4 bases, the J end lost 0 bases, and 10 bases lay between the germline ends. This CDR3 has 15 amino acids. The CDR3 is CASSSLHLAKNIQYF. The CDR3 nucleotides are TGTGCCAGCAGTTCCCTCCATTTAGCCAAAAACATTCAGTACTTC.

The chain recombines TRBV11-2 with TRBJ2-2; D unclear. Trimming pared 1 base from V and 5 bases from J, leaving 17 bases between. Germline values: CDR1 SGHAT, CDR2 FQNNGV. This CDR3 has 17 amino acids. The CDR3 nucleotides are TGTGCCAGCAGCTTAGGGGCCAAGGGAATCGGGACCGGGGAGCTGTTTTTT. Translation gives CASSLGAKGIGTGELFF.

CDR3 protein: CASSLIDREQYF. The CDR3 nucleotides are TGTGCCAGCAGTTTGATAGACCGGGAGCAGTACTTC. The gene calls are TRBV28 and TRBJ2-7; D uncertain. Germline CDR1 is MDHEN and CDR2 is SYDVKM. The CDR3 has 12 amino acids. The ends were cut back, 3 bases at V and 7 bases at J, with 10 bases in the middle.